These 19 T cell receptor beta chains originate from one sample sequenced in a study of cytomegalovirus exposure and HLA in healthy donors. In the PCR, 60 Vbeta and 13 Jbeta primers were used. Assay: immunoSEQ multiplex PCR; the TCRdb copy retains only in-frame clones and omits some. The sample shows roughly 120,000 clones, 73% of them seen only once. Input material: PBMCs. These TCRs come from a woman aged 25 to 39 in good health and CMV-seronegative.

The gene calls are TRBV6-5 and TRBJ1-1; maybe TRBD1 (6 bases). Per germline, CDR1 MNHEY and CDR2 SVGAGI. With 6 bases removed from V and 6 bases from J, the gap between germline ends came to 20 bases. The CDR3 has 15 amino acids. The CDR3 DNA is TGTGCCAGCAGCCCAGGCGGGGGGCGCTTGGCTGAAGCTTTCTTT. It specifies CASSPGGGRLAEAFF.

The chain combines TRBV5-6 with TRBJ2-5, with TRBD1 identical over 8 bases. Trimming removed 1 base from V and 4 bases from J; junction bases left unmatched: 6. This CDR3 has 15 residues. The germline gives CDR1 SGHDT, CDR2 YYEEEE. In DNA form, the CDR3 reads TGTGCCAGCAGCTTGCAGGGGGCTAACGGAGAGACCCAGTACTTC. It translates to CASSLQGANGETQYF.

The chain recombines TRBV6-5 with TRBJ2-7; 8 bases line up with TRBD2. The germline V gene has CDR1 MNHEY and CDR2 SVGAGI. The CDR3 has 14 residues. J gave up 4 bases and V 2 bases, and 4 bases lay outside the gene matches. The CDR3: CASSYSGSHYEQYF. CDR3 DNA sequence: TGTGCCAGCAGTTACAGCGGGAGTCATTACGAGCAGTACTTC.

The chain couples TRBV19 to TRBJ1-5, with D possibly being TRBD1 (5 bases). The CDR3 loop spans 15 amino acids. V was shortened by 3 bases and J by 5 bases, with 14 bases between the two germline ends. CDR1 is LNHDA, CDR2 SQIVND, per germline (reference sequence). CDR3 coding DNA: TGTGCCAGTAGTATTAGGGGATTGGAGTATCAGCCCCAGCATTTT. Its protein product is CASSIRGLEYQPQHF.

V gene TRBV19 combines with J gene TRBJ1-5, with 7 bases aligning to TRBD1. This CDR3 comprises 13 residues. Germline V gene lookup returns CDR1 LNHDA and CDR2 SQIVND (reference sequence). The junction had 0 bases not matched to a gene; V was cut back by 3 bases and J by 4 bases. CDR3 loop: CASSMTGNQPQHF. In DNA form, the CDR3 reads TGTGCCAGTAGTATGACAGGGAATCAGCCCCAGCATTTT.

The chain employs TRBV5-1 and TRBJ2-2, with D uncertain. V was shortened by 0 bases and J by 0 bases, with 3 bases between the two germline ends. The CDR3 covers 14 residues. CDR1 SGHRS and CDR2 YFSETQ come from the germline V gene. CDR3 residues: CASSLAANTGELFF. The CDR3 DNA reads TGCGCCAGCAGCTTGGCAGCGAACACCGGGGAGCTGTTTTTT.

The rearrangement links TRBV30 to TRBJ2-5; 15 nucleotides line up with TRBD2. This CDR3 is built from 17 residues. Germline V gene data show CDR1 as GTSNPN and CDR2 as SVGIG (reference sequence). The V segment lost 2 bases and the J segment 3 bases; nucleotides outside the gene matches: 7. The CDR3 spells CAWSITRTSGGEETQYF. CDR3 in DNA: TGTGCCTGGAGTATTACGAGGACTAGCGGGGGGGAAGAGACCCAGTACTTC.

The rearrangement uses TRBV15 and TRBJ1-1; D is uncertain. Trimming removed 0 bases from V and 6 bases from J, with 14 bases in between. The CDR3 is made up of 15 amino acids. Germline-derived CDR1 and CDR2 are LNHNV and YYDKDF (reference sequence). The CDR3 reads CATSRDPQNGAEAFF. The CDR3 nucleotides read TGTGCCACCAGCAGAGATCCACAGAATGGTGCTGAAGCTTTCTTT.

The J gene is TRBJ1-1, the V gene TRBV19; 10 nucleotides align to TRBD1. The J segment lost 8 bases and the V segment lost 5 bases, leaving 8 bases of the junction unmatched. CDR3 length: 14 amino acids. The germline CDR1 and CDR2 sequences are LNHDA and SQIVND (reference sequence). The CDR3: CASSFGTGVVEAFF. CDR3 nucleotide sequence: TGTGCCAGTAGTTTTGGGACAGGGGTGGTCGAAGCTTTCTTT.

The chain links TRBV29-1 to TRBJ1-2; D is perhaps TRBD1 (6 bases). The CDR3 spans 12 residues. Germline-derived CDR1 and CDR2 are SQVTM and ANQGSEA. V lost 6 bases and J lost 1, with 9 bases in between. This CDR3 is CSVDSLNYGYTF. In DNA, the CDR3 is TGCAGCGTGGACAGTCTTAACTATGGCTACACCTTC.

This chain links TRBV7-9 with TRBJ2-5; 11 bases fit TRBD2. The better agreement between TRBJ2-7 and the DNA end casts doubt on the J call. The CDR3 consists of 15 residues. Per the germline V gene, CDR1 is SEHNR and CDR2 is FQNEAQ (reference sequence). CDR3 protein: CASSPPTSGTYEQYF. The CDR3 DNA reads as TGTGCCAGCAGCCCACCGACTAGCGGGACCTACGAGCAGTACTTC.

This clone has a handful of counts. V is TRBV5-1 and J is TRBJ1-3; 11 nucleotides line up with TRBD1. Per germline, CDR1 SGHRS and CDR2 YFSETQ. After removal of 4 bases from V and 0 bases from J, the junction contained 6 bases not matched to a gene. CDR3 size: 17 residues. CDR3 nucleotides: TGCGCCAGCAGCACCGGGACAGGGGGTCCCTCTGGAAACACCATATATTTT. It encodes CASSTGTGGPSGNTIYF.

In DNA form, the CDR3 reads TGTGCCAGCTCACCACGGGGGGACAGGGGGAGTGAAGCTTTCTTT. Translation gives CASSPRGDRGSEAFF. This sequence joins TRBV18 and TRBJ1-1; 11 nucleotides agree with TRBD1. Germline V lookup: CDR1 KGHSH, CDR2 LQKENI. After removal of 1 base from V and 7 bases from J, the junction contained 5 bases not matched to a gene. The CDR3 loop spans 15 amino acids. The full variable domain, with the rest looked up from reference TRBV18 and TRBJ1-1, is NAGVMQNPRHLVRRRGQEARLRCSPMKGHSHVYWYRQLPEEGLKFMVYLQKENIIDESGMPKERFSAEFPKEGPSILRIQQVVRGDSAAYFCASSPRGDRGSEAFFGQGTRLTVV.

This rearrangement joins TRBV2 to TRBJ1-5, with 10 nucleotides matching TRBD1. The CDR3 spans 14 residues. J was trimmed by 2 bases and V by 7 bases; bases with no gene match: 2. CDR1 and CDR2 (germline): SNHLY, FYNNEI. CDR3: CASTGTGGNQPQHF. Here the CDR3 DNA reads TGTGCCAGCACCGGGACAGGGGGCAATCAGCCCCAGCATTTT.

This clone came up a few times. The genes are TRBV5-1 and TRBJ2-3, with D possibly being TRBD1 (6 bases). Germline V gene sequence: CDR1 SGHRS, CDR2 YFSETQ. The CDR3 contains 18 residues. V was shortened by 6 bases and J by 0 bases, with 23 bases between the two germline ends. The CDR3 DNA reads TGCGCCAGCATAGAGGGGGTGAGGGGATTAGGGAGCACAGATACGCAGTATTTT. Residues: CASIEGVRGLGSTDTQYF.

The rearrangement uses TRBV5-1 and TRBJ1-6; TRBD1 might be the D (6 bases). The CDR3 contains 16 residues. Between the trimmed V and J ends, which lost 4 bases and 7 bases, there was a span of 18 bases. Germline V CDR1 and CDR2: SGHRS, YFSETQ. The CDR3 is CASSPAGATGNSPLHF. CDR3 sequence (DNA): TGCGCCAGCAGCCCGGCGGGGGCAACCGGGAATTCACCCCTCCACTTT.

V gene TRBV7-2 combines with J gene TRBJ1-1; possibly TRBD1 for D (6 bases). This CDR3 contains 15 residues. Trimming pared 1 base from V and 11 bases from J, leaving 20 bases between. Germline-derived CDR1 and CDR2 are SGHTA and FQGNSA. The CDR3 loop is CASSLGQGRGGIAFF. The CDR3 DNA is TGTGCCAGCAGCTTAGGGCAGGGGCGGGGAGGGATTGCTTTCTTT.

DNA of the CDR3: TGTGCCAGCACCCCCCCTGGGCAGGTGAACACTGAAGCTTTCTTT. This gives the protein CASTPPGQVNTEAFF. The chain is built from TRBV7-9 and TRBJ1-1; D unresolved. The ends were cut back, 7 bases at V and 0 bases at J, with 15 bases in the middle. This CDR3 spans 15 amino acids. CDR1 is SEHNR and CDR2 is FQNEAQ in the germline V gene (reference sequence).

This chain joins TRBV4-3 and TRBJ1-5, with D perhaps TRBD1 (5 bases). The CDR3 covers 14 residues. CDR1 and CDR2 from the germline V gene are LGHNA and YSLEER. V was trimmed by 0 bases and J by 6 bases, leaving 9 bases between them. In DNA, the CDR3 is TGCGCCAGCAGCCAAGATTACGGGGGTCAGCCCCAGCATTTT. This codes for CASSQDYGGQPQHF.